This record concerns one TCR beta chain sequence. Its cognate antigen is unknown. V lost 2 bases and J 1 base, leaving 11 bases between the germline ends. CDR1 and CDR2 from the germline V gene are MDHEN and SYDVKM. The CDR3 has 16 residues. This entry belongs to a study of tissue T cells after allogeneic stem cell transplantation. The study's findings and limits: Anatomically similar tissues had similar TCR repertoires within each patient. Some tissue clones might be persisting host cells; their alloreactivity or antigen specificity was not determined.

This table comes from immunoSEQ multiplex PCR, and its TCRdb copy is limited to in-frame clones, with some not included. The table records just over 25,000 clones, roughly 89% of them present only once. Specimen: blood, collected before transplantation. V usage is TRBV28 and J usage is TRBJ2-2, with D possibly matching TRBD1 (6 bases). This sequence originates from a male donor aged 60 or older who later had graft-versus-host disease after an allogeneic stem cell transplant. The CDR3 DNA is TGTGCCAGCAGTTTAGTGGGACACCTGAACACCGGGGAGCTGTTTTTT. Amino acids: CASSLVGHLNTGELFF.